This is a list of T cell receptor beta chains from one sample in a study of blood T cells in healthy people across ages. MiXCR was run by TCRdb on the 5' RACE reads, yielding one entry per CDR3 protein. Of roughly 790,000 distinct CDR3 sequences listed, approximately 39% are singletons. The sequenced sample consisted of blood. These receptor sequences come from a woman in her sixties or seventies in good health. Each CDR3 is given with its conserved first and last residue. A D gene is named only where the DNA matches it firmly. Size values are once, few and many counts, or a class for expanded clones, and some rows have none.

J gene,clone size,V gene,D gene,CDR3 DNA,CDR3 protein
TRBJ2-7,-,TRBV5-1,-,TGCGCCAGCAGCGGATTTCAGGGCGGAGACTACGAGCAGTACTTC,CASSGFQGGDYEQYF
TRBJ1-6,-,TRBV6-5,-,TGTGCCACCAGACAGGTTTTACTTTCACCCCCCCACTTT,CATRQVLLSPPHF
TRBJ1-2,-,TRBV5-1,TRBD1,TGCGCCAGCAGCTCACTTAAGTCACAGGGGGCAAGTGGCTACACCTTC,CASSSLKSQGASGYTF
TRBJ2-1,-,TRBV4-3,TRBD2,TGCGCCAGCAGCCCCCGGACTAGATACAATGAGCAGTTCTTC,CASSPRTRYNEQFF
TRBJ2-2,-,TRBV6-2/TRBV6-3,TRBD2,TGTGCCAGCAGCCCTAGCGGGGAGAACACCGGGGAGCTGTTTTTT,CASSPSGENTGELFF
TRBJ2-5,-,TRBV20-1,TRBD1,TGCAGTGCTGGGACAGGGGGCCAAGAGACCCAGTACTTC,CSAGTGGQETQYF
TRBJ2-3,once,TRBV6-2/TRBV6-3,-,TGTGCCAGCAGTTACGTGACTAGCACAGATACGCAGTATTTT,CASSYVTSTDTQYF
TRBJ2-3,few,TRBV13,TRBD2,TGTGCCAGCAGCTTAGACGGACTAGCGGGAGACCCTTTCAGGACAGATACGCAGTATTTT,CASSLDGLAGDPFRTDTQYF
TRBJ2-5,few,TRBV7-7,TRBD2,TGTGCTAGCAGCTTAGTGCCTAGCGGGAGTGAGACCCAGTACTTC,CASSLVPSGSETQYF
TRBJ1-2,-,TRBV5-1,TRBD1,TGCGCCAGCAGCTTGAGGGCGGCAGGGGGCTATGGCTACACCTTC,CASSLRAAGGYGYTF
TRBJ2-5,-,TRBV27,-,TGTGCCAGCAGAAAGACATACCAAGAGACCCAGTACTTC,CASRKTYQETQYF
TRBJ2-3,few,TRBV6-2/TRBV6-3,TRBD2,TGTGCCAGCAGGACCGCCTGGCGGGGGGCATTCACAGATACGCAGTATTTT,CASRTAWRGAFTDTQYF
TRBJ2-5,-,TRBV6-5,-,TGTGCCAGCAGCCGAGGGGCGTTGGGGACCCAGTACTTC,CASSRGALGTQYF
TRBJ2-2,-,TRBV12-3/TRBV12-4,-,TGTGCCAGCACTCGCAATGCAGGGGAGGCCGGGGAGCTGTTTTTT,CASTRNAGEAGELFF
TRBJ2-1,-,TRBV11-2,-,TGTGCCAGCAGCTCTGCGACGGATTACAATGAGCAGTTCTTC,CASSSATDYNEQFF
TRBJ2-5,few,TRBV7-9,-,TGTGCCAGCAGCTTAGCGTCGGGCCTAGAGACCCAGTACTTC,CASSLASGLETQYF
TRBJ2-5,-,TRBV15,-,TGTGCCACCAGCAGAGATCTTGACCTACTATCCACCTACGGGCAGTACTTC,CATSRDLDLLSTYGQYF
TRBJ1-2,-,TRBV6-4,-,TGTGCCGGTAGACGGACCTCTAACTATGGCTACACCTTC,CAGRRTSNYGYTF
TRBJ2-3,few,TRBV29-1,-,TGCAGCGTTGAAGATTGGTGGGCAACAGATACGCAGTATTTT,CSVEDWWATDTQYF
TRBJ2-6,-,TRBV12-3/TRBV12-4,TRBD1,TGTGCCAGCAGTACCGGGACAGGGGTTGGGGCCAACGTCCTGACTTTC,CASSTGTGVGANVLTF